Each of the 13 T cell receptor beta chains below was sequenced from the same sample in a study of cytomegalovirus exposure and HLA in healthy donors. The PCR made use of 60 Vbeta and 13 Jbeta primers. TCRdb's table, derived via immunoSEQ multiplex PCR, lists solely in-frame clones and lacks some. This table has some 170,000 clones, 65% to 80% appearing once. The sequenced material came from PBMCs. The source of these receptors is a woman between 50 and 59 years old in good health and CMV-seropositive.

This clone was found a few times. The chain joins TRBV4-1 to TRBJ1-4; a weak D match, TRBD1 (5 bases). The CDR3 extends over 14 amino acids. V was pared by 4 bases and J by 6 bases, with 12 bases between. The germline V gene encodes CDR1 MGHRA and CDR2 YSYEKL. The CDR3 loop reads CASSPETAYEKLFF. The DNA for the CDR3 is TGCGCCAGCAGCCCCGAGACAGCCTATGAAAAACTGTTTTTT.

The genes are TRBV13 and TRBJ1-2, with D possibly TRBD1 on 6 matching bases. The length of the CDR3 is 15 residues. The germline gives CDR1 PRHDT, CDR2 FYEKMQ (reference sequence). The V end was cut by 5 bases, the J end by 6 bases, with 19 bases between. CDR3 coding DNA: TGTGCCAGCAGCGAACGTGACAGGCCCCCCGATGGCTACACCTTC. It codes for CASSERDRPPDGYTF.

The CDR3 here is CASTMGGSTDTQYF. CDR3 nucleotide sequence: TGTGCCAGTACCATGGGGGGGAGCACAGATACGCAGTATTTT. The chain links TRBV19 to TRBJ2-3, with 7 bases aligning to TRBD2. Per germline, CDR1 LNHDA and CDR2 SQIVND (reference sequence). Trimming cost V 7 bases and J 0 bases; bases outside gene matches: 4. The CDR3 has 14 amino acids.

This clone turned up a few times. The chain employs TRBV27 and TRBJ1-1, with TRBD1 matching 7 bases. Germline CDR1 is MNHEY and CDR2 is SMNVEV (reference sequence). J was trimmed by 11 bases and V by 6 bases; bases with no gene match: 9. This CDR3 is built from 12 residues. The CDR3 region is CASRQDRDHAFF. The CDR3 bases are TGTGCCAGCAGACAAGACAGGGATCACGCTTTCTTT.

This clone occurred a few times. The genes are TRBV6-1 and TRBJ1-1; D not resolved. V was clipped by 2 bases and J by 7 bases, with 5 bases between them. Per germline, CDR1 MNHNS and CDR2 SASEGT. The CDR3 runs to 11 residues. In DNA form, the CDR3 reads TGTGCCAGCAGTGAATACGGTGAAGCTTTCTTT. As protein: CASSEYGEAFF.

This clone has only a few counts. The V call is TRBV2, the J call TRBJ1-2; TRBD1 agrees at 8 bases. The V gene's germline CDR1 is SNHLY and CDR2 FYNNEI. V was clipped by 3 bases and J by 4 bases; unmatched bases: 16. This CDR3 contains 18 residues. CDR3 residues: CASSEARGPGVVGYGYTF. CDR3 sequence (DNA): TGTGCCAGCAGTGAGGCCAGGGGGCCCGGTGTTGTTGGCTATGGCTACACCTTC.

This clone was detected a few times. The V gene is TRBV27, the J gene TRBJ2-7; a possible D gene is TRBD1 (5 bases). The CDR3 loop spans 13 amino acids. The germline CDR1 and CDR2 sequences are MNHEY and SMNVEV (reference sequence). V lost 2 bases to trimming and J lost 7 bases, with 12 bases between them. Here the CDR3 reads CASSLRQHREQYF. The CDR3 DNA is TGTGCCAGCAGTTTAAGACAGCACCGAGAGCAGTACTTC.

This CDR3 is CASSPPKGISTEAFF. The CDR3 region has the DNA TGTGCCAGCAGCCCCCCGAAGGGGATTTCCACTGAAGCTTTCTTT. The rearrangement joins TRBV7-9 to TRBJ1-1, with a weak D call TRBD1 (5 bases). Germline V gene lookup returns CDR1 SEHNR and CDR2 FQNEAQ (reference sequence). V lost 5 bases to trimming and J lost 4 bases, with 17 bases between them. The CDR3 runs to 15 residues. The entire variable domain, with the rest obtained from reference TRBV7-9 and TRBJ1-1, is as follows: DTGVSQNPRHKITKRGQNVTFRCDPISEHNRLYWYRQTLGQGPEFLTYFQNEAQLEKSRLLSDRFSAERPKGSFSTLEIQRTEQGDSAMYLCASSPPKGISTEAFFGQGTRLTVV.

This chain joins TRBV7-2 and TRBJ2-7; D unresolved. The CDR3 spans 13 residues. V lost 2 bases and J 4 bases, leaving 9 bases between the germline ends. Germline V gene data show CDR1 as SGHTA and CDR2 as FQGNSA. CDR3 loop: CASSLLPEYEQYF. For the CDR3, the DNA is TGTGCCAGCAGCTTACTCCCGGAGTACGAGCAGTACTTC.

V and J are TRBV5-1 and TRBJ1-1; 7 bases fit TRBD1. This CDR3 spans 13 amino acids. Germline V lookup: CDR1 SGHRS, CDR2 YFSETQ. V shed 4 bases, J shed 1 base, and the junction held 1 base outside the gene matches. CDR3 bases: TGCGCCAGCAGCCGGGACAGGAACACTGAAGCTTTCTTT. Protein sequence: CASSRDRNTEAFF.

The V and J genes are TRBV11-2 and TRBJ1-1; TRBD1 might be the D (5 bases). Trimming took 3 bases from V and 0 from J, leaving 17 bases between them. The germline gives CDR1 SGHAT, CDR2 FQNNGV. The CDR3 spans 17 residues. CDR3 residues: CASSFGIPRDLNTEAFF. DNA for the CDR3: TGTGCCAGCAGCTTTGGGATTCCCAGGGACTTGAACACTGAAGCTTTCTTT.

V and J are TRBV6-6 and TRBJ1-2; 7 bases fit TRBD1. With V trimmed by 5 bases and J by 6 bases, 9 bases remained unmatched. The CDR3 spans 14 residues. Germline CDR1 MNHNY, CDR2 SVGAGI (reference sequence). The DNA for the CDR3 is TGTGCCAGCAGTCGTCGACAGGGATTACATGGCTACACCTTC. Its protein product is CASSRRQGLHGYTF.

The rearrangement links TRBV19 to TRBJ2-7, with D maybe TRBD2 (6 bases). The CDR3 runs 13 residues. In germline, CDR1 is LNHDA, CDR2 SQIVND (reference sequence). The V gene lost 3 bases and the J gene lost 6 bases, with 12 bases spanning the gap. The CDR3 here is CASSISGAGEQYF. The CDR3 coding sequence is TGTGCCAGTAGTATTAGTGGAGCGGGCGAGCAGTACTTC. Full variable domain (missing parts from reference TRBV19 and TRBJ2-7): DGGITQSPKYLFRKEGQNVTLSCEQNLNHDAMYWYRQDPGQGLRLIYYSQIVNDFQKGDIAEGYSVSREKKESFPLTVTSAQKNPTAFYLCASSISGAGEQYFGPGTRLTVT.